Presented here are 32 T cell receptor beta chains from one specimen sequenced in a study of CD8 T cells in ankylosing spondylitis. Study-wide findings and caveats: There was a TCR beta motif, made of several highly homologous variants, that appeared characteristic of ankylosing spondylitis blood.

Using its own MiXCR run on the 5' RACE reads, TCRdb lists one record per CDR3 protein. The sample consists of 450,000 or so distinct CDR3 sequences, roughly a quarter of them appearing once. No antigen is known for these receptors. The sample was blood, either unsorted or a sorted T cell fraction (not recorded which). The receptor set was obtained from a male donor with ankylosing spondylitis.

The V gene is TRBV7-9, the J gene TRBJ1-2, with D possibly matching TRBD1 (6 bases). The CDR3 runs 15 residues. Germline CDR1 and CDR2: SEHNR and FQNEAQ (reference sequence). V lost 3 bases, J lost 8 bases, and 19 bases lay in between. CDR3: CASSLGSTGRSGYTF. For the CDR3, the DNA is TGTGCCAGCAGCTTGGGGTCGACAGGACGCTCGGGCTACACCTTC.

This clonotype was detected ten times or more. The rearrangement joins TRBV7-2 to TRBJ2-7; D might be TRBD2 (6 bases). The germline V and J ends were trimmed by 4 bases and 5 bases, with 15 bases remaining between them. The CDR3 spans 14 residues. The germline V gene has CDR1 SGHTA and CDR2 FQGNSA. CDR3 region: CASSSSSATNEQYF. CDR3 DNA sequence: TGTGCCAGCAGCTCCTCTAGCGCCACCAACGAGCAGTACTTC.

This clonotype has a handful of counts. J is TRBJ2-5 and V is TRBV12-3 or TRBV12-4; maybe TRBD2 (6 bases). The V gene lost 5 bases and the J gene lost 4 bases, with 14 bases spanning the gap. There are 14 residues in the CDR3. The CDR3 DNA reads as TGTGCCAGCAGTACGACGGGAGTTCGAGAGACCCAGTACTTC. Translation gives CASSTTGVRETQYF.

The chain has TRBV19 and TRBJ1-2; 7 positions agree with TRBD1. Germline V gene sequence: CDR1 LNHDA, CDR2 SQIVND (reference sequence). CDR3 length: 16 residues. Trimming removed 3 bases from V and 0 bases from J; junction bases left unmatched: 7. The CDR3 DNA reads TGTGCCAGTAGTATGAGGTTGGACAGGCCTAACTATGGCTACACCTTC. Translation: CASSMRLDRPNYGYTF. Complete variable domain (other parts from reference TRBV19 and TRBJ1-2): DGGITQSPKYLFRKEGQNVTLSCEQNLNHDAMYWYRQDPGQGLRLIYYSQIVNDFQKGDIAEGYSVSREKKESFPLTVTSAQKNPTAFYLCASSMRLDRPNYGYTFGSGTRLTVV.

The chain couples TRBV3-1 to TRBJ2-1; perhaps TRBD2 as D (5 bases). V lost 2 bases and J 13 bases, leaving 12 bases between the germline ends. The CDR3 has 12 amino acids. CDR1 and CDR2 (germline): LGHDT, YNNKEL (reference sequence). The CDR3 bases are TGTGCCAGCAGCCAATACGGGGTACACCAGTTCTTC. Its protein is CASSQYGVHQFF.

The V call is TRBV12-3 or TRBV12-4, the J call TRBJ2-2; D not certain. Trimming removed 7 bases at V and 0 bases at J, with 3 bases between. The CDR3 is made up of 12 amino acids. CDR3 region: CASNPNTGELFF. DNA of the CDR3: TGTGCCAGCAATCCGAACACCGGGGAGCTGTTTTTT.

The chain uses TRBV2 and TRBJ2-3; TRBD2 is a possible D gene (6 bases). The CDR3 covers 15 residues. V was cut by 1 base and J by 2 bases, with 10 bases left in between. Germline CDR1 and CDR2: SNHLY and FYNNEI. CDR3 nucleotides: TGTGCCAGCAGTGAAGAAGCGGGCCTCACAGATACGCAGTATTTT. Amino acids: CASSEEAGLTDTQYF.

This clonotype has just a few counts. The chain employs TRBV7-2 and TRBJ1-4; D remains unclear. Trimming removed 5 bases at V and 3 bases at J, with 7 bases between. The V gene's germline CDR1 is SGHTA and CDR2 FQGNSA. The CDR3 is 13 amino acids. CDR3 loop: CASSSIANEKLFF. The CDR3 DNA reads as TGTGCCAGCAGCAGCATAGCTAATGAAAAACTGTTTTTT.

This clonotype was seen a few times. The chain uses TRBV29-1 and TRBJ2-2, with 10 bases that match TRBD2. Trimming took 7 bases from V and 7 from J; bases not matched to a gene: 9. CDR1 is SQVTM and CDR2 is ANQGSEA in the germline V gene. The CDR3 length is 14 residues. The CDR3 DNA follows: TGCAGCGCTCAAACTAGCGGGACGGGCGGGGAGCTGTTTTTT. Amino acids: CSAQTSGTGGELFF.

The rearrangement links TRBV11-2 to TRBJ2-1; TRBD1 is a possible D gene (6 bases). The CDR3 loop spans 15 amino acids. V shed 5 bases and J shed 2 bases, with 13 bases lying between them. Germline-derived CDR1 and CDR2 are SGHAT and FQNNGV. The CDR3, as DNA: TGTGCCAGCAGCCGGGGCAGGGGACCCTACAATGAGCAGTTCTTC. Its protein product is CASSRGRGPYNEQFF.

This clonotype was detected ten times or more. This chain joins TRBV12-3 or TRBV12-4 and TRBJ2-6, with D possibly TRBD2 on 6 matching bases. The CDR3 sequence is 15 residues long. The germline V and J ends were trimmed by 2 bases and 2 bases, with 7 bases remaining between them. DNA for the CDR3: TGTGCCAGCAGTTTACGCGGGGCTGGGGCCAACGTCCTGACTTTC. Amino acid sequence: CASSLRGAGANVLTF.

The table lists this clonotype with a few counts. The V gene is TRBV3-1, the J gene TRBJ2-3; the D gene is possibly TRBD2 (5 bases). CDR3 length: 17 residues. Germline V gene sequence: CDR1 LGHDT, CDR2 YNNKEL (reference sequence). V was trimmed by 0 bases and J by 3 bases, leaving 16 bases between them. CDR3 in DNA: TGTGCCAGCAGCCAAGATGGAGGCGGGCGGGCAACAGATACGCAGTATTTT. Amino acids: CASSQDGGGRATDTQYF.

In this sample, this clonotype turned up once. The rearrangement joins TRBV7-9 to TRBJ1-5; maybe TRBD1 (6 bases). V dropped 5 bases and J dropped 0 bases, with 14 bases sitting between them. Germline V gene data show CDR1 as SEHNR and CDR2 as FQNEAQ (reference sequence). This CDR3 region has 16 residues. In nucleotides, the CDR3 is TGTGCCAGCAGCCAGGGGCCTGACCATAGCAATCAGCCCCAGCATTTT. Its protein is CASSQGPDHSNQPQHF.

This clonotype occurred a few times. The J gene is TRBJ2-3, the V gene TRBV5-1; D is undetermined. The V end lost 4 bases, the J end lost 3 bases, and 12 bases lay between the germline ends. Germline CDR1 reads SGHRS; CDR2 reads YFSETQ. CDR3 length: 14 residues. The CDR3 sequence is CASSLDIGTDTQYF. CDR3 nucleotide sequence: TGCGCCAGCAGCCTTGACATAGGAACAGATACGCAGTATTTT.

The chain is built from TRBV24-1 and TRBJ2-1; weak D call: TRBD2 (6 bases). From germline, CDR1 is KGHDR and CDR2 SFDVKD. The CDR3 is 14 amino acids. V lost 9 bases and J lost 0, with 11 bases in between. This chain's CDR3 is CATARRASYNEQFF. For the CDR3, the DNA is TGTGCCACCGCCCGGAGGGCCTCCTACAATGAGCAGTTCTTC.

V and J are TRBV5-5 and TRBJ1-5; D gene ambiguous. Germline V lookup: CDR1 SGHKS, CDR2 YYEKEE (reference sequence). The CDR3 length is 14 residues. Deletions cut 4 bases from V and 5 bases from J, with 13 bases between. CDR3 loop: CASSPRDGDQPQHF. Written as DNA, the CDR3 is TGTGCCAGCAGCCCAAGGGATGGGGATCAGCCCCAGCATTTT.

This sequence joins TRBV6-5 and TRBJ2-5; D not resolved. This CDR3 spans 15 amino acids. Germline CDR1 reads MNHEY; CDR2 reads SVGAGI. V was shortened by 0 bases and J by 5 bases, with 13 bases between the two germline ends. The CDR3 region has the DNA TGTGCCAGCAGTTACTCGGCACCACCCGGGGAGACCCAGTACTTC. Protein sequence: CASSYSAPPGETQYF.

The gene calls are TRBV20-1 and TRBJ2-5, with D tentatively TRBD1 (6 bases). The CDR3 runs to 12 residues. Germline assignment: CDR1 DFQATT and CDR2 SNEGSKA (reference sequence). Trimming stripped 6 bases from V and 5 bases from J, with 13 bases between. CDR3 nucleotide sequence: TGCAGTGCCAGGGGCTCGCGGGAGACCCAGTACTTC. Protein sequence: CSARGSRETQYF.

This clonotype was observed once. The V and J genes are TRBV6-1 and TRBJ2-1, with 8 positions matching TRBD2. Per germline, CDR1 MNHNS and CDR2 SASEGT. The J segment lost 6 bases and the V segment lost 5 bases, leaving 9 bases of the junction unmatched. The CDR3 is 15 amino acids. The CDR3 region is CASSPSGRRSNEQFF. CDR3 in DNA: TGTGCCAGCAGTCCAAGCGGGAGAAGATCCAATGAGCAGTTCTTC.

The V gene is TRBV5-1, the J gene TRBJ1-1; no firm D call. The CDR3 has 13 residues. With 2 bases removed from V and 4 bases from J, the gap between germline ends came to 9 bases. Germline CDR1 and CDR2: SGHRS and YFSETQ. The CDR3 protein is CASSFEDSTEAFF. For the CDR3, the DNA is TGCGCCAGCAGCTTTGAGGACTCCACTGAAGCTTTCTTT.

This clonotype was found a few times. The rearrangement joins TRBV27 to TRBJ2-1; TRBD2 is a possible D gene (6 bases). CDR1 MNHEY and CDR2 SMNVEV come from the germline V gene (reference sequence). The CDR3 is 13 amino acids. The ends were cut back, 2 bases at V and 9 bases at J, with 11 bases in the middle. The CDR3 DNA is TGTGCCAGCAGTTTAAGTGTCGGGGGTGAGCAGTTCTTC. Translation gives CASSLSVGGEQFF.

There are a few counts of this clonotype. This sequence joins TRBV14 and TRBJ2-1; 10 bases fit TRBD2. Germline CDR1 SGHDN, CDR2 FVKESK. The CDR3 spans 15 residues. The ends lost 1 base at V and 14 bases at J; junction bases unmatched: 11. The CDR3 nucleotides read TGTGCCAGCAGCCAAGCCGGTGGTAGCGGGAGGATAAAGTTCTTC. This codes for CASSQAGGSGRIKFF. The full variable domain, with the rest looked up from reference TRBV14 and TRBJ2-1, is EAGVTQFPSHSVIEKGQTVTLRCDPISGHDNLYWYRRVMGKEIKFLLHFVKESKQDESGMPNNRFLAERTGGTYSTLKVQPAELEDSGVYFCASSQAGGSGRIKFFGPGTRLTVL.

This clonotype showed up many times. This rearrangement joins TRBV20-1 to TRBJ2-3; TRBD2 agrees at 9 bases. The CDR3 consists of 17 residues. Germline values: CDR1 DFQATT, CDR2 SNEGSKA (reference sequence). With 3 bases clipped from V and 3 bases from J, the junction kept 13 bases outside the gene matches. The CDR3 nucleotides are TGCAGTGCTAGGGCGGGGGTAGTAGCGGGAGTAACAGATACGCAGTATTTT. This translates into CSARAGVVAGVTDTQYF.

This clonotype occurred many times. V usage is TRBV5-1 and J usage is TRBJ2-7, with TRBD1 matching 7 bases. There are 14 residues in the CDR3. V shed 0 bases and J 3 bases; nucleotides not matched to a gene: 3. The germline gives CDR1 SGHRS, CDR2 YFSETQ. In DNA, the CDR3 is TGCGCCAGCAGCTTGGACGGGACAGTCTACGAGCAGTACTTC. Encoded protein: CASSLDGTVYEQYF.

The V and J genes are TRBV20-1 and TRBJ1-1; possible D gene TRBD1, 6 bases. Germline V gene data show CDR1 as DFQATT and CDR2 as SNEGSKA (reference sequence). V was cut by 4 bases and J by 11 bases, with 26 bases left in between. CDR3 length equals 15 residues. This CDR3 is CSAISMAGDLYGAFF. The CDR3 nucleotides are TGCAGTGCTATTTCCATGGCAGGGGATTTATATGGGGCTTTCTTT.

The chain combines TRBV20-1 with TRBJ2-7; D is undetermined. The germline CDR1 and CDR2 sequences are DFQATT and SNEGSKA (reference sequence). V was shortened by 3 bases and J by 3 bases, with 9 bases between the two germline ends. The CDR3 is 12 amino acids. Here the CDR3 reads CSASQRRYEQYF. CDR3 nucleotides: TGCAGTGCTAGTCAACGGCGCTACGAGCAGTACTTC.

In its sample, this clonotype was seen a few times. This chain links TRBV7-9 with TRBJ2-3; no firm D call. In germline, CDR1 is SEHNR, CDR2 FQNEAQ (reference sequence). The CDR3 contains 15 residues. With 2 bases removed from V and 2 bases from J, the gap between germline ends came to 11 bases. CDR3 protein: CASSLQGPYTDTQYF. Here the CDR3 DNA reads TGTGCCAGCAGCTTACAAGGCCCTTACACAGATACGCAGTATTTT. The variable domain in full, completed from reference TRBV7-9 and TRBJ2-3, reads DTGVSQNPRHKITKRGQNVTFRCDPISEHNRLYWYRQTLGQGPEFLTYFQNEAQLEKSRLLSDRFSAERPKGSFSTLEIQRTEQGDSAMYLCASSLQGPYTDTQYFGPGTRLTVL.

Ten or more counts support this clonotype. This rearrangement joins TRBV29-1 to TRBJ2-3, with 7 bases aligning to TRBD1. CDR1 is SQVTM, CDR2 ANQGSEA, per germline. This CDR3 has 16 residues. With V trimmed by 7 bases and J by 2 bases, 15 bases remained unmatched. The CDR3 sequence: CSAPPPGQMNTDTQYF. In DNA form, the CDR3 reads TGCAGCGCCCCACCCCCGGGACAGATGAACACAGATACGCAGTATTTT.

The V gene is TRBV28, the J gene TRBJ1-2; D perhaps matches TRBD1 (5 bases). The CDR3 extends over 13 amino acids. CDR1 and CDR2 (germline): MDHEN, SYDVKM. The V end was cut by 1 base, the J end by 4 bases, with 7 bases between. This CDR3 is CASSLLRGYGYTF. The CDR3, as DNA: TGTGCCAGCAGTTTATTGAGGGGCTATGGCTACACCTTC.

This clonotype appeared a few times. The V gene is TRBV12-3 or TRBV12-4, the J gene TRBJ2-1, with 9 bases lining up with TRBD2. The CDR3 extends over 14 amino acids. J was trimmed by 7 bases and V by 8 bases; bases with no gene match: 9. CDR3 DNA: TGTGCCAGCTCGTCGAGCGGGAGGTTAAATGAGCAGTTCTTC. This gives the protein CASSSSGRLNEQFF.

The chain carries TRBV5-4 and TRBJ2-1, with D possibly being TRBD2 (6 bases). CDR1 is SGHNT, CDR2 YYREEE, per germline (reference sequence). V lost 4 bases and J lost 1, with 12 bases in between. CDR3 size: 15 residues. DNA of the CDR3: TGTGCCAGCAGCCCTGCTAGCGTATCCTACAATGAGCAGTTCTTC. It translates to CASSPASVSYNEQFF.

A few counts support this clonotype. V gene TRBV12-3 or TRBV12-4 combines with J gene TRBJ2-7; the match to TRBD2 covers 11 bases. Trimming took 5 bases from V and 2 from J; bases not matched to a gene: 5. The CDR3 spans 15 residues. In DNA, the CDR3 is TGTGCCAGCAGTGTCACTAGCGGGAGTACCTACGAGCAGTACTTC. It encodes CASSVTSGSTYEQYF.